This T cell receptor beta chain was sequenced in a study of beta chain features in type 1 diabetes. Germline V CDR1 and CDR2: SGHTA, FQGNSA. CDR3 length equals 17 residues. The V gene end was trimmed by 5 bases and the J gene end by 4 bases; junction bases not matched to a gene: 13. Every bit of the isolated RNA underwent reverse transcription, so sequencing read expressed TCRB transcripts. There were 3 million to 4 million reads on average in the naive, central memory and regulatory T cell samples. The protocol was immunoSEQ multiplex PCR, while the TCRdb copy is restricted to in-frame clones and leaves out a portion. There are roughly 280,000 clones in the sample; approximately 25% occur only once, and about 0.012% lies in the top ten. Naive, central memory, regulatory and stem cell-like memory cells within the CD4+ compartment were sorted using CD45RO/CCR7/CD25/CD127/CD95/CD27. Study-level results: The study found moderately but significantly shorter TCRB CDR3s in all four CD4+ subsets of Type 1 diabetes patients.

Note on this clone: Its antigen remains unidentified.

This rearrangement joins TRBV7-2 to TRBJ1-2, with 10 nucleotides matching TRBD1. The TCR sequence derives from a woman aged 25 to 39 with type 1 diabetes. The specimen was naive CD4+ T cells from blood. The CDR3 sequence: CASSRFPSGTGVYGYTF. The CDR3 DNA reads TGTGCCAGCAGCAGGTTCCCATCCGGGACAGGGGTCTATGGCTACACCTTC.